This entry describes one TCR beta chain. Its cognate antigen is unknown. The data originate from a study of T cell responses to AZD1222 COVID-19 vaccine. Study results and limitations: Researchers report vaccine-associated CD4 TCRs spanning spike, with dominance at 160-218 and 743-854. Spike-specific TCR breadth and depth grew following two AZD1222 doses. Seropositivity was recorded at baseline in only a handful of AZD1222 recipients. Scientists sampled the repertoires only once the peak T cell response had passed.

This CDR3 is built from 14 residues. The germline V gene encodes CDR1 SGHTA and CDR2 FQGNSA. J lost 5 bases, V lost 6 bases, and 9 bases had no gene match. Assay: immunoSEQ multiplex PCR; the TCRdb copy retains only in-frame clones and omits some. The table lists tens of thousands of clones, 85% to 90% of them singletons, with 30% to 35% in the top ten. The V call is TRBV7-2, the J call TRBJ2-5; 7 nucleotides align to TRBD2. The sample consisted of peripheral blood, taken on day 0 of AZD1222 vaccination. The clonotype comes from an adult in good health. CDR3 sequence (DNA): TGTGCCAGCAGGAGTGGGGGGGTCTGGGAGACCCAGTACTTC. It codes for CASRSGGVWETQYF. Combining the CDR3 with reference TRBV7-2 and TRBJ2-5 gives the whole variable domain GAGVSQSPSNKVTEKGKDVELRCDPISGHTALYWYRQSLGQGLEFLIYFQGNSAPDKSGLPSDRFSAERTGGSVSTLTIQRTQQEDSAVYLCASRSGGVWETQYFGPGTRLLVL.